These 5 T cell receptor beta chains came from one sample sequenced in a study of T cells in Graves' hyperthyroidism and ophthalmopathy. Amplification of TCR beta CDR3 regions was performed using RNA transcripts as template. HTBI primers were used for first-round RT-PCR of the TCR CDR3. One entry per CDR3 protein results from TCRdb running MiXCR on the multiplex PCR reads. The data hold 300,000 to 450,000 distinct CDR3 sequences, with roughly 13% observed a single time. The sample comprised blood. Source of these receptors: a woman aged 55-70 years with Graves' hyperthyroidism.

This clonotype has a count of ten or more. The rearrangement links TRBV11-2 to TRBJ1-1, with D perhaps TRBD1 (6 bases). The CDR3 is made up of 12 amino acids. CDR1 and CDR2 (germline): SGHAT, FQNNGV. V lost 5 bases to trimming and J lost 4 bases, with 8 bases between them. The CDR3, as DNA: TGTGCCAGCAGCGCCAGGGGCACTGAAGCTTTCTTT. It codes for CASSARGTEAFF.

The sample holds many counts of this clonotype. The CDR3 reads CASKPQGNTGELFF. In nucleotides, the CDR3 is TGTGCCAGCAAGCCCCAGGGGAACACCGGGGAGCTGTTTTTT. The V and J genes are TRBV2 and TRBJ2-2; D is perhaps TRBD1 (5 bases). Trimming took off 7 bases at V and 1 base at J, with 10 bases between the two ends. In germline, CDR1 is SNHLY, CDR2 FYNNEI. This CDR3 comprises 14 residues.

Many counts were recorded for this clonotype. J is TRBJ2-2 and V is TRBV3-1; 8 bases are shared with TRBD1. Germline V lookup: CDR1 LGHDT, CDR2 YNNKEL (reference sequence). With V trimmed by 1 base and J by 7 bases, 8 bases remained unmatched. CDR3 size: 16 residues. CDR3 sequence reads: CASSQGAGGINGELFF. The CDR3 DNA follows: TGTGCCAGCAGCCAAGGCGCAGGGGGCATCAACGGGGAGCTGTTTTTT.

On this clonotype itself: This may stem from a read error, because a much larger clone lies one nucleotide away. Without the conserved terminal phenylalanine or tryptophan, this CDR3 likely stems from a read error. The genes are TRBV6-2 or TRBV6-3 and TRBJ2-1; 8 nucleotides agree with TRBD2. Trimming removed 6 bases from V and 5 bases from J; junction bases left unmatched: 6. The length of the CDR3 is 14 residues. Germline CDR1 is MNHEY and CDR2 is SVGEGT. The CDR3 nucleotides read TGTGCCAGCAGGCCGGGACTAGGTCACAATGAGCAGTTCTTA. Residues: CASRPGLGHNEQFL.

This clonotype has a count of ten or more. The chain uses TRBV20-1 and TRBJ2-5; 10 bases line up with TRBD2. V was clipped by 4 bases and J by 2 bases; unmatched bases: 4. The CDR3 totals 14 residues. Germline CDR1 is DFQATT and CDR2 is SNEGSKA (reference sequence). CDR3 DNA sequence: TGCAGTGCTACCGGACTAGCGGAACAAGAGACCCAGTACTTC. Protein sequence: CSATGLAEQETQYF.